Below, 3 T cell receptor beta chains from the same sample are listed, as sequenced in a study of cytomegalovirus exposure and HLA in healthy donors (dated by TCRdb to about 2017). Library preparation was by the immunoSEQ multiplex PCR assay. A mixture of 60 forward primers for TCR Vbeta segments and 13 reverse primers for TCR Jbeta segments was used in the multiplex PCR. Entries here come from immuneACCESS through TCRdb and include only in-frame sequences with V and J called. Some clones fail to appear in such tables; in the studies checked, an unresolved V gene covers under half of the shortfall, and the cause of the remainder is unknown. This sample lists about 130,000 clones; over 75% were detected once. The top ten constitute 9.5% to 15% of the sample. Sequencing input: PBMCs. The receptors were sampled from a middle-aged woman in good health and CMV-seropositive.

This clone appeared a few times. V usage is TRBV7-9 and J usage is TRBJ1-3; D call uncertain. Trimming took off 0 bases at V and 4 bases at J, with 16 bases between the two ends. Germline V gives CDR1 SEHNR, CDR2 FQNEAQ (reference sequence). There are 17 residues in the CDR3. The CDR3 region is CASSLALMRSEGNTIYF. The CDR3 DNA reads as TGTGCCAGCAGCTTAGCGCTAATGAGGAGCGAAGGAAACACCATATATTTT.

The rearrangement links TRBV7-9 to TRBJ1-4, with 9 bases that match TRBD1. Germline loops: CDR1 SEHNR, CDR2 FQNEAQ (reference sequence). V lost 5 bases, J lost 7 bases, and 5 bases stayed unmatched. CDR3 length equals 14 residues. CDR3 nucleotide sequence: TGTGCCAGCAGCCCGGGACAGGGTAGTGAAAAACTGTTTTTT. This codes for CASSPGQGSEKLFF.

V is TRBV5-4 and J is TRBJ1-2; TRBD1 matches at 10 bases. Germline V gene sequence: CDR1 SGHNT, CDR2 YYREEE (reference sequence). The CDR3 is made up of 16 amino acids. Trimming cost V 0 bases and J 8 bases; bases outside gene matches: 10. The CDR3 sequence is CASSLGGGTGDFGYTF. DNA for the CDR3: TGTGCCAGCAGCTTGGGGGGCGGGACAGGGGATTTCGGCTACACCTTC. The full variable domain, completed using reference TRBV5-4 and TRBJ1-2, is ETGVTQSPTHLIKTRGQQVTLRCSSQSGHNTVSWYQQALGQGPQFIFQYYREEENGRGNFPPRFSGLQFPNYSSELNVNALELDDSALYLCASSLGGGTGDFGYTFGSGTRLTVV.